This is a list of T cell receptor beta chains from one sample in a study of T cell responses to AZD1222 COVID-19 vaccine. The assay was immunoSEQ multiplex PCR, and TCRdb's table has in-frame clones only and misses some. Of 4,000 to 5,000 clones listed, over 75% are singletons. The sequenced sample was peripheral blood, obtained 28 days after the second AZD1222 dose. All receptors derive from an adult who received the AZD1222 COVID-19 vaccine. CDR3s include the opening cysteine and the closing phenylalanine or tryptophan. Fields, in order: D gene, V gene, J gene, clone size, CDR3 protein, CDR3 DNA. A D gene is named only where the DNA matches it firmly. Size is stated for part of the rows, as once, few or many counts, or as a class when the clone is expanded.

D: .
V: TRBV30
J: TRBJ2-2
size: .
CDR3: CAWRWGPNTGELFF
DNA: TGTGCCTGGAGATGGGGGCCGAACACCGGGGAGCTGTTTTTT

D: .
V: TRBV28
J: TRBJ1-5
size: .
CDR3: CASRRGGGRNQPQHF
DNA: TGTGCCAGCAGGAGGGGAGGAGGAAGGAATCAGCCCCAGCATTTT

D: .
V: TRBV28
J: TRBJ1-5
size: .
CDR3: CASSPETTGNQPQHF
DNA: TGTGCCAGCAGTCCCGAGACAACGGGCAATCAGCCCCAGCATTTT

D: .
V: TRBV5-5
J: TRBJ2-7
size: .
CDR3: CAIPGVGSYEQYF
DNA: TGTGCCATTCCGGGTGTGGGTTCCTACGAGCAGTACTTC

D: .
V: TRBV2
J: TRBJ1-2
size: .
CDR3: CASSEDARIYGYTF
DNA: TGTGCCAGCAGTGAAGATGCCAGGATTTATGGCTACACCTTC

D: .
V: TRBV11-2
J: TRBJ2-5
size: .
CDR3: CASQQLRLGETQYF
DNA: TGTGCCAGCCAGCAGCTTAGACTCGGAGAAACCCAGTACTTC

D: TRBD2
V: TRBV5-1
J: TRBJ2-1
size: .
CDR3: CASSATGLAGARNEQFF
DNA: TGCGCCAGCAGCGCGACAGGACTAGCGGGGGCCCGCAATGAGCAGTTCTTC

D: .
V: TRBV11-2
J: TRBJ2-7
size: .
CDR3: CASSFSDSRYEQYF
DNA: TGTGCCAGCAGCTTCTCGGACAGCCGGTACGAGCAGTACTTC

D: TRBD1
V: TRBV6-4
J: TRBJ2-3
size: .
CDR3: CASSGTGGADTQYF
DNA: TGTGCCAGCAGTGGGACAGGGGGCGCAGATACGCAGTATTTT

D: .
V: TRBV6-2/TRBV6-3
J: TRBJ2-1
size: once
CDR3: CASSYMGDEQFF
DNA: TGTGCCAGCAGTTACATGGGGGATGAGCAGTTCTTC

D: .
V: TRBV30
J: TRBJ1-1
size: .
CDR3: CAWSVRGVVEAFF
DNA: TGTGCCTGGAGTGTACGTGGGGTGGTTGAAGCTTTCTTT

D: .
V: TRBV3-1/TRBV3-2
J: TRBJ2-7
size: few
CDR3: CASSQESLHEQYF
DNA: TGTGCCAGCAGCCAAGAGAGTTTACACGAGCAGTACTTC

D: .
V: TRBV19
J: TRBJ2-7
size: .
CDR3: CASSIVFGNAYEQYF
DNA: TGTGCCAGTAGTATAGTCTTCGGTAATGCCTACGAGCAGTACTTC

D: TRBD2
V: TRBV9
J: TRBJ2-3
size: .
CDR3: CASSVVGTSSDTQYF
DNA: TGTGCCAGCAGCGTAGTCGGGACTAGCTCAGATACGCAGTATTTT

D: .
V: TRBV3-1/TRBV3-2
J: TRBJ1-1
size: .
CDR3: CASSQDLGLANTEAFF
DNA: TGTGCCAGCAGCCAAGATCTTGGCCTTGCGAACACTGAAGCTTTCTTT

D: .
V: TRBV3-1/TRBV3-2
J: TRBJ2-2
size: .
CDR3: CASSRLAGELFF
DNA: TGTGCCAGCAGCCGATTAGCAGGGGAGCTGTTTTTT

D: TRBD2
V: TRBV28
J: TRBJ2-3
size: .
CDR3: CASSSLGLAGSTDTQYF
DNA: TGTGCCAGCAGTTCCCTGGGACTAGCGGGAAGCACAGATACGCAGTATTTT

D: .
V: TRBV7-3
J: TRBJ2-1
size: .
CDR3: CASSLGPYNEQFF
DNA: TGTGCCAGCAGCTTAGGACCGTACAATGAGCAGTTCTTC

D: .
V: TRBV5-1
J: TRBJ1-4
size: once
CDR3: CASSAGPNEKLFF
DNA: TGCGCCAGCAGCGCAGGGCCTAATGAAAAACTGTTTTTT

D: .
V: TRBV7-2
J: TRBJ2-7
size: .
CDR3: CASTSYTSYEQYF
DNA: TGTGCCAGCACTTCATATACTAGCTACGAGCAGTACTTC

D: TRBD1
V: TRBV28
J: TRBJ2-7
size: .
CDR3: CASSYYRTGRTGEQYF
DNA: TGTGCCAGCAGTTACTACCGGACAGGGCGAACGGGCGAGCAGTACTTC

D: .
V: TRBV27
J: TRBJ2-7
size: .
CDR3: CASSPSRGTERPYEQYF
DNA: TGTGCCAGCAGTCCCTCCCGCGGGACAGAACGGCCCTACGAGCAGTACTTC

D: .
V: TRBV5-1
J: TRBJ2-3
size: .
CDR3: CASSLYTDTQYF
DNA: TGCGCCAGCAGCTTATACACAGATACGCAGTATTTT

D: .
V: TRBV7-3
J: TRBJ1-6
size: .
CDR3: CASSPRGRNSPLHF
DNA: TGTGCCAGCAGCCCGCGAGGGCGCAATTCACCCCTCCACTTT

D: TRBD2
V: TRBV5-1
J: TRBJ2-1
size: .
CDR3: CASSLGTSNEQFF
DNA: TGCGCCAGCAGCTTGGGGACTAGCAATGAGCAGTTCTTC

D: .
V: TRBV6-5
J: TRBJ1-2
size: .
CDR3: CASSYSRRYGYTF
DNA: TGTGCCAGCAGTTACTCGCGGAGGTATGGCTACACCTTC

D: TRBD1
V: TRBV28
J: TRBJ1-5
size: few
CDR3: CASSSPTGGDQPQHF
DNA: TGTGCCAGCAGTTCACCGACAGGGGGGGATCAGCCCCAGCATTTT

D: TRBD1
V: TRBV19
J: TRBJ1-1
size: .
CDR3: CASRETQGALSEAFF
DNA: TGTGCCAGTAGGGAAACACAGGGGGCGTTATCTGAAGCTTTCTTT

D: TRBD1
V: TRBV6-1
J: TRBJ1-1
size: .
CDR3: CASSAQDRGQLNTEAFF
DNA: TGTGCCAGCAGTGCCCAGGACAGGGGGCAGTTGAACACTGAAGCTTTCTTT

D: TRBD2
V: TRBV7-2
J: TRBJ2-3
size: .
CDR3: CASSPPRAGVNTQYF
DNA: TGTGCCAGCAGCCCGCCCCGGGCGGGAGTCAATACGCAGTATTTT

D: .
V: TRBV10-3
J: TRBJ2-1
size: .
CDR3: CATGLPYNEQFF
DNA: TGTGCCACCGGACTACCCTACAATGAGCAGTTCTTC

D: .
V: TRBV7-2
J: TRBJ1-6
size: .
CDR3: CASSLRGVDSPLHF
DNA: TGTGCCAGCAGCTTGAGAGGGGTGGATTCACCCCTCCACTTT

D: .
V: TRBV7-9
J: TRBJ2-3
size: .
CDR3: CASSLTQANTDTQYF
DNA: TGTGCCAGCAGCTTAACGCAGGCGAACACAGATACGCAGTATTTT

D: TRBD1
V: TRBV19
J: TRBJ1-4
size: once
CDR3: CASSNQGGINEKLFF
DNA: TGTGCCAGTAGTAACCAGGGGGGCATTAATGAAAAACTGTTTTTT

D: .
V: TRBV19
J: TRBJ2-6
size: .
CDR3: CASSARTGLGSGANVLTF
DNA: TGTGCCAGTAGTGCCCGGACGGGACTTGGGAGTGGGGCCAACGTCCTGACTTTC

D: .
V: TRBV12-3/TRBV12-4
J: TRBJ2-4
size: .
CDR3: CASSRSVENIQYF
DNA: TGTGCCAGCAGCAGGAGTGTGGAAAACATTCAGTACTTC